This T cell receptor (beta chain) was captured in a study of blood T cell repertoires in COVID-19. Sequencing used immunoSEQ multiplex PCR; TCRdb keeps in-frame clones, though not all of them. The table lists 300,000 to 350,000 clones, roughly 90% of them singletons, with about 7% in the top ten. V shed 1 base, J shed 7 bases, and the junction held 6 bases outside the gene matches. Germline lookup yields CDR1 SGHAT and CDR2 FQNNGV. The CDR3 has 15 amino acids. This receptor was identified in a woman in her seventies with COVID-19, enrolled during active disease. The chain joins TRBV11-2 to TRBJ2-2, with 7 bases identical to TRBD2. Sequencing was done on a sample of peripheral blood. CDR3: CASSLVLAVHGELFF. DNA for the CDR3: TGTGCCAGCAGCTTAGTCCTAGCGGTTCACGGGGAGCTGTTTTTT.